A single sample gave rise to the 3 T cell receptor beta chains below, sequenced in a study of T-cell reconstitution after alpha-beta-depleted transplantation in children. Unique molecular identifiers featured in how the TCRbeta library was prepared. Via MiXCR, TCRdb re-called the PCR reads, giving one row per CDR3 protein. The sample gives some 500,000 distinct CDR3 sequences, 15% to 20% of which show up once; about 3.1% is in the top ten. The sample was PBMCs from the stem cell graft donor, taken from the stem cell graft. These receptors all stem from a human donor who donated a stem cell graft to a child with acute lymphoblastic leukemia.

The chain recombines TRBV20-1 with TRBJ2-5; D perhaps matches TRBD1 (6 bases). V was clipped by 3 bases and J by 1 base, with 12 bases between them. Germline CDR1 reads DFQATT; CDR2 reads SNEGSKA (reference sequence). This CDR3 comprises 14 residues. The CDR3 here is CSARVGAFQETQYF. The CDR3, as DNA: TGCAGTGCTAGGGTGGGGGCGTTCCAAGAGACCCAGTACTTC.

The rearrangement uses TRBV11-2 and TRBJ2-1; D may be TRBD2 (6 bases). The CDR3 loop spans 15 amino acids. V was pared by 1 base and J by 6 bases, with 13 bases between. Germline V gives CDR1 SGHAT, CDR2 FQNNGV. CDR3 in DNA: TGTGCCAGCAGCTTAGTGGGGGGAGGCGTCAATGAGCAGTTCTTC. Translated, it gives CASSLVGGGVNEQFF.

There are a few counts of this clonotype. The genes are TRBV14 and TRBJ1-6; D unclear. V was trimmed by 2 bases and J by 12 bases, leaving 5 bases between them. The CDR3 covers 11 residues. Germline CDR1 SGHDN, CDR2 FVKESK. CDR3 DNA sequence: TGTGCCAGCAGCCAATGGGGACCCCTCCACTTT. Residues: CASSQWGPLHF.